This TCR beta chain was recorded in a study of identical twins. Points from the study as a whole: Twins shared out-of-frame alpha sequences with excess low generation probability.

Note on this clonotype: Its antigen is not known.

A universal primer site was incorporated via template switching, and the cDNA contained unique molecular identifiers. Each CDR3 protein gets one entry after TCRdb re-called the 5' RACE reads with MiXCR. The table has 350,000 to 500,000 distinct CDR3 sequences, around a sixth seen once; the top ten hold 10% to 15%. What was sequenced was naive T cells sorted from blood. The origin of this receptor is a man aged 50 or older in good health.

The CDR3: CASSLTLAGGLDEQFF. The DNA of the CDR3 is TGTGCCAGCAGCCTAACCCTAGCGGGAGGTTTGGATGAGCAGTTCTTC. The J gene is TRBJ2-1, the V gene TRBV4-2; 11 bases map to TRBD2. The trim removed 4 bases at V and 8 bases at J, leaving 10 bases unmatched. The CDR3 is 16 amino acids. CDR1 LGHNA and CDR2 YNFKEQ come from the germline V gene.